The text below deals with one T cell receptor beta chain. Its antigen is unidentified. Both 60 Vbeta primers and 13 Jbeta primers went into the PCR. TCRdb's copy holds only in-frame clones and misses some; the assay was immunoSEQ multiplex PCR. This table has 150,000 or so clones, around 80% appearing once. V lost 4 bases and J lost 8, with 19 bases in between. This CDR3 has 15 amino acids. CDR1 is SGHTS, CDR2 YDEGEE, per germline. This sample stems from a study of cytomegalovirus exposure and HLA in healthy donors. Regarding the study as a whole: In a later analysis, common viral pathogens appeared linked to several of the most significant clusters. It was confirmed in vitro that a few of the CMV-associated chains were specific for CMV antigens.

The sequencing input was PBMCs. The clonotype comes from a male donor in good health and CMV-seropositive. The chain is built from TRBV5-8 and TRBJ2-4; maybe TRBD2 (6 bases). The CDR3 here is CASSPAGTPRDIQYF. As DNA, the CDR3 is TGTGCCAGCAGCCCCGCGGGGACCCCAAGGGACATTCAGTACTTC.